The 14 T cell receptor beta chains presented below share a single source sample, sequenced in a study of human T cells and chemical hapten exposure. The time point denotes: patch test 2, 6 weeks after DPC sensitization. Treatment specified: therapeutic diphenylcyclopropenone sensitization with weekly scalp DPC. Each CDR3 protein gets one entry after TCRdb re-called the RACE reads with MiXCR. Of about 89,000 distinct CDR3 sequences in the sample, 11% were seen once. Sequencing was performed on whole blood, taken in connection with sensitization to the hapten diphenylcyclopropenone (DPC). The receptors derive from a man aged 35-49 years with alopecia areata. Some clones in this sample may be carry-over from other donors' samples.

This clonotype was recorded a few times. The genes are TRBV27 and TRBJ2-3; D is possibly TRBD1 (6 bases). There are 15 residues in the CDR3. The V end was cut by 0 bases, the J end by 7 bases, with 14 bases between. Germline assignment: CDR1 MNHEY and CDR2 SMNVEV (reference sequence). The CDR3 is CASSLSLQGSHTQYF. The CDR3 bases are TGTGCCAGCAGTTTATCCTTACAGGGATCTCATACGCAGTATTTT.

For the CDR3, the DNA is TGTGCCAGCAAAAGTCACGGGGCGGAGTCCTACGAGCAGTACTTC. Translated, it gives CASKSHGAESYEQYF. V is TRBV27 and J is TRBJ2-7; D possibly matches TRBD1 or TRBD2 (5 bases each). The V end was cut by 7 bases, the J end by 1 base, with 17 bases between. The CDR3 contains 15 residues. CDR1 and CDR2 from the germline V gene are MNHEY and SMNVEV (reference sequence).

The CDR3 loop reads CASSYRQPGNGNTIYF. CDR3 DNA sequence: TGTGCCAGCAGTTACCGGCAGCCAGGGAACGGAAACACCATATATTTT. This chain uses TRBV6-6 with TRBJ1-3, with D possibly TRBD1 on 5 matching bases. The CDR3 spans 16 residues. CDR1 is MNHNY, CDR2 SVGAGI, per germline (reference sequence). Trimming took 2 bases from V and 4 from J, leaving 15 bases between them.

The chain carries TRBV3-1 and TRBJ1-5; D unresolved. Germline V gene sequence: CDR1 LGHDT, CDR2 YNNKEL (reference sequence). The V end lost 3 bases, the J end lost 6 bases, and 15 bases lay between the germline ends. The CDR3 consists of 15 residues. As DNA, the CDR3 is TGTGCCAGCAGCCAGGGAGGGTCCGTAGGTCAGCCCCAGCATTTT. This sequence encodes CASSQGGSVGQPQHF.

The CDR3, as DNA: TGTGCCACCGAGTCCTCTGGAAACACCATATATTTT. It codes for CATESSGNTIYF. The J gene is TRBJ1-3, the V gene TRBV6-6; D remains ambiguous. The V and J ends lost 10 bases and 0 bases respectively, with 7 bases between them. From germline, CDR1 is MNHNY and CDR2 SVGAGI (reference sequence). CDR3 length: 12 residues.

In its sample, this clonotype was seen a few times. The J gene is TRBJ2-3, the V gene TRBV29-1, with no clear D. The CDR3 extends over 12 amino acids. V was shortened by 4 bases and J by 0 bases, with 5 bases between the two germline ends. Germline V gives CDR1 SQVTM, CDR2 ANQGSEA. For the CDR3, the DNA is TGCAGCGTTGGACCTAGCACAGATACGCAGTATTTT. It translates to CSVGPSTDTQYF.

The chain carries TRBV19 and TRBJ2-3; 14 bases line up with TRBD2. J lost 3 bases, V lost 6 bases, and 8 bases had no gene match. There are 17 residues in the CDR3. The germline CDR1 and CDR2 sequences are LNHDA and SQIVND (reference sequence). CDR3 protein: CASSRGTSGSSTDTQYF. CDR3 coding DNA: TGTGCCAGTAGCCGAGGGACTAGCGGGAGTAGTACAGATACGCAGTATTTT.

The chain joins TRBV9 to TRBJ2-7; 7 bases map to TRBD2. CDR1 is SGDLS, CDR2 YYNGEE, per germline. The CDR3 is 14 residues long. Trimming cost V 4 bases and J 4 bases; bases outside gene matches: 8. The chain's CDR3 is CASSPGLVSYEQYF. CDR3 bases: TGTGCCAGCAGCCCAGGACTAGTCTCTTACGAGCAGTACTTC.

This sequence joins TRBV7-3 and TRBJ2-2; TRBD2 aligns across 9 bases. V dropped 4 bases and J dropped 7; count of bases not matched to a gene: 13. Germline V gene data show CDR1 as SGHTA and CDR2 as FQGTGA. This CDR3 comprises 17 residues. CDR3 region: CASSSVAGVGAGGELFF. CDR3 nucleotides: TGTGCCAGCAGCTCTGTAGCGGGAGTAGGTGCAGGCGGGGAGCTGTTTTTT.

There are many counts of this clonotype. As DNA, the CDR3 is TGTGCCAGCAGGGGTATGGGGGAGGGCCAAAATACGCAGTATTTT. Translating it yields CASRGMGEGQNTQYF. The V and J genes are TRBV27 and TRBJ2-3, with TRBD2 matching 7 bases. The germline V gene encodes CDR1 MNHEY and CDR2 SMNVEV (reference sequence). CDR3 length equals 15 residues. The trim removed 6 bases at V and 7 bases at J, leaving 13 bases unmatched.

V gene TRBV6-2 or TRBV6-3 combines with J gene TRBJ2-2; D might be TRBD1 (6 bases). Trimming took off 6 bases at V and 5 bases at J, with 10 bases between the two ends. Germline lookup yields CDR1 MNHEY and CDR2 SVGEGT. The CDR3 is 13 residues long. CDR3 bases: TGTGCCAGCAGGCAGGGGATGACCGGGGAGCTGTTTTTT. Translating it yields CASRQGMTGELFF.

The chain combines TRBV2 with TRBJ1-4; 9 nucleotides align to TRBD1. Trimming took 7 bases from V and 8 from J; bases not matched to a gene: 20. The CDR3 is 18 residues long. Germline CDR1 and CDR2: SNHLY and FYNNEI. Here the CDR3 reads CASILRGQGAASGEKLFF. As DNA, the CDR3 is TGTGCCAGCATCTTAAGGGGACAGGGTGCGGCGAGCGGGGAAAAACTGTTTTTT.

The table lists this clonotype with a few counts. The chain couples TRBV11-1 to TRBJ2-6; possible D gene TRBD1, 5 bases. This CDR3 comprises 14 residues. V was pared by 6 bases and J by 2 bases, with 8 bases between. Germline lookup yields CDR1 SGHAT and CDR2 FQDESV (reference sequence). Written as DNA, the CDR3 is TGTGCCAGCAGGGGGCTAACTGGGGCCAACGTCCTGACTTTC. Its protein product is CASRGLTGANVLTF.

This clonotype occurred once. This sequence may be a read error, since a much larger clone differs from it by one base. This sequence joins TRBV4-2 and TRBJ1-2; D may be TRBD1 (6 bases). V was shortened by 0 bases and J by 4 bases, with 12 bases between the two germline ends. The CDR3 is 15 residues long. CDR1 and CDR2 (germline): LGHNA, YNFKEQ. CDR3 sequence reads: CASSQDYRDGYGYTF. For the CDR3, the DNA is TGTGCCAGCAGCCAAGACTACAGGGATGGCTATGGCTACACCTTC.